The rows below give T cell receptor beta chains drawn from one sample of a study of shared clonotypes between healthy human individuals. Only in-frame clones appear in the TCRdb table, and some are missing; sequencing was by immunoSEQ multiplex PCR. The sample consists of about 770,000 clones, around 77% of them appearing once. Input material: memory CD4+ T cells sorted from blood. The receptors stem from a woman in her thirties in good health. Both conserved end residues are part of each CDR3. The D gene is left open where the match is weak. Size tells how often a clone was seen (once, few, many) or the class of an expanded clone, and some rows leave it out.

abundance | j_gene | v_gene | d_gene | CDR3nt | CDR3aa
NA | TRBJ2-2 | TRBV2 | NA | TGTGCCAGCAGTGAGGTATGGCCGGCGAACACCGGGGAGCTGTTTTTT | CASSEVWPANTGELFF
once | TRBJ2-5 | TRBV6-5 | TRBD2 | TGTGCCAGCAGTTACTCAGGACTAGATCATTGGGAGACCCAGTACTTC | CASSYSGLDHWETQYF
once | TRBJ1-4 | TRBV28 | NA | TGTGCCAGCACAGATCGCGGTTCCCCGAACGAAAAACTGTTTTTT | CASTDRGSPNEKLFF
few | TRBJ1-1 | TRBV2 | TRBD1 | TGTGCCAGCAGCGACACTCCAGGGGGGCTCATGAACACTGAAGCTTTCTTT | CASSDTPGGLMNTEAFF
NA | TRBJ2-2 | TRBV5-1 | NA | TGCGCCAGCAGCTTGGCGGGATTGAACACCGGGGAGCTGTTTTTT | CASSLAGLNTGELFF
many | TRBJ1-5 | TRBV28 | NA | TGTGCCAGCAGTGCGCGATTCGCGGGGCAGCCCCAGCATTTT | CASSARFAGQPQHF
NA | TRBJ2-1 | TRBV5-1 | NA | TGCGCCAGCAGCTTGGCCAGCCCCTCCTACAATGAGCAGTTCTTC | CASSLASPSYNEQFF
NA | TRBJ2-2 | TRBV21-1 | NA | TGTGCCAGCAGCAGTGGAAAGGGCCAGACGGTACCCGGGGAGCTGTTTTTT | CASSSGKGQTVPGELFF
few | TRBJ2-5 | TRBV2 | NA | TGTGCCAGCAGTGGGGGGCCCCTCAAGACCCAGTACTTC | CASSGGPLKTQYF
NA | TRBJ1-4 | TRBV4-1 | NA | TGCGCCAGCAGCCAAGAAGGAAGGGGTCGTGTTTTTAATGAAAAACTGTTTTTT | CASSQEGRGRVFNEKLFF
NA | TRBJ2-2 | TRBV5-4 | NA | TGTGCCAGCAGCATAATTATGGGGAGTTTGGGCGGGGAGCTGTTTTTT | CASSIIMGSLGGELFF
NA | TRBJ2-1 | TRBV27 | NA | TGTGCCAGCAGCCCGACAGCCTCGAGCTCCTACAATGAGCAGTTCTTC | CASSPTASSSYNEQFF
NA | TRBJ2-7 | TRBV5-8 | NA | TGTGCCAGCAGCGTGTTAGGGGCCGAGGGATCCTACGAGCAGTACTTC | CASSVLGAEGSYEQYF
NA | TRBJ2-6 | TRBV14 | TRBD1 | TGTGCCAGCAGCGGACAGGGTTTTGGGGCCAACGTCCTGACTTTC | CASSGQGFGANVLTF
NA | TRBJ2-7 | TRBV7-9 | TRBD2 | TGTGCCAGCAGCTTGGGGGGGAGGAACGAGCAGTACTTC | CASSLGGRNEQYF
NA | TRBJ2-1 | TRBV4-1 | TRBD2 | TGCGCCAGCAGCCCCCGCGGACTAGCGGGGACCTACAATGAGCAGTTCTTC | CASSPRGLAGTYNEQFF
NA | TRBJ2-7 | TRBV6-1 | TRBD2 | TGTGCCAGCAGTGAAGCGGGACTAGCGGGACGATACGAGCAGTACTTC | CASSEAGLAGRYEQYF
NA | TRBJ2-5 | TRBV5-1 | TRBD2 | TGCGCCAGCAGCCCAACAGGACTAGCGAGAGAGACCCAGTACTTC | CASSPTGLARETQYF
NA | TRBJ1-3 | TRBV23-1 | TRBD1 | TGCGCCAGCAGTGCTACAGGAAAGTCTGGACAGGTCGTTTATGTCTCTGGAAACACCATATATTTT | CASSATGKSGQVVYVSGNTIYF
NA | TRBJ2-7 | TRBV5-6 | TRBD1 | TGTGCCAGCAGCTATCGGACAGGGCTTTACGAGCAGTACTTC | CASSYRTGLYEQYF
once | TRBJ2-7 | TRBV15 | NA | TGTGCCACCAGCAGAGATCGTCCAGGGGACGAGCAGTACTTC | CATSRDRPGDEQYF
NA | TRBJ2-4 | TRBV19 | NA | TGTGCCAGTAGTTTCGCAGGGGAAAACATTCAGTACTTC | CASSFAGENIQYF
NA | TRBJ1-1 | TRBV25-1 | TRBD1 | TGTGCCAGCAGTGACCGACAGGGGAACACTGAAGCTTTCTTT | CASSDRQGNTEAFF
NA | TRBJ2-1 | TRBV30 | TRBD2 | TGTGCCTGGAGTGTAGGGACTAGCGGGGGGAATGAGCAGTTCTTC | CAWSVGTSGGNEQFF
once | TRBJ2-7 | TRBV27 | NA | TGTGCCAGCAAACCCTTTGGGGTGACCTCCTACGAGCAGTACTTC | CASKPFGVTSYEQYF
NA | TRBJ1-5 | TRBV5-8 | NA | TGTGCCAGCAGCTTGAGCCAGGGAGGGAATCAGCCCCAGCATTTT | CASSLSQGGNQPQHF
NA | TRBJ2-2 | TRBV25-1 | TRBD2 | TGTGCCAGCAGTTATTCTAGCGGTTACACCGGGGAGCTGTTTTTT | CASSYSSGYTGELFF
many | TRBJ2-5 | TRBV7-3 | TRBD2 | TGTGCCAGCAGCACCGGGACTAGCGGGGTACAAGAGACCCAGTACTTC | CASSTGTSGVQETQYF
NA | TRBJ2-5 | TRBV4-1 | TRBD2 | TGCGCCAGCAGCCAACAACGTAGTCGGGGACTAGCAGGAGAGACCCAGTACTTC | CASSQQRSRGLAGETQYF
NA | TRBJ2-3 | TRBV7-9 | NA | TGTGCCAGCAGCCGAGAAGGAGCGGGTCGCACAGATACGCAGTATTTT | CASSREGAGRTDTQYF
many | TRBJ2-6 | TRBV19 | NA | TGTGCCAGTACCGCCGCACACTCTGGGGCCAACGTCCTGACTTTC | CASTAAHSGANVLTF
NA | TRBJ2-7 | TRBV9 | TRBD1 | TGTGCCAGCAGCTCCGGGACAGGTGGATACGAGCAGTACTTC | CASSSGTGGYEQYF
few | TRBJ1-1 | TRBV28 | NA | TGTGCCAGCACCACACCTAACGCGGGGAGCACTGAAGCTTTCTTT | CASTTPNAGSTEAFF
NA | TRBJ2-1 | TRBV5-1 | NA | TGCGCCAGCAGCTTGCTGTGGGGCGTTGCGAATAATGAGCAGTTCTTC | CASSLLWGVANNEQFF
few | TRBJ1-1 | TRBV4-1 | NA | TGCGCCAGCAGCCAAGTTGGGGGGCCCGAAGCTTTCTTT | CASSQVGGPEAFF
NA | TRBJ2-1 | TRBV11-2 | TRBD2 | TGTGCCAGCAGCGTCGGACTAGCGTCTCACAATGAGCAGTTCTTC | CASSVGLASHNEQFF
few | TRBJ2-7 | TRBV5-1 | NA | TGCGCCAGCAGCTTGGTGGGATACGAGCAGTACTTC | CASSLVGYEQYF
NA | TRBJ1-1 | TRBV28 | NA | TGTGCCAGCCGGGGCACCACTGAAGCTTTCTTT | CASRGTTEAFF
once | TRBJ2-6 | TRBV7-3 | TRBD1 | TGTGCCAGCAGCTCCTTGATGGACAGGGGCTCTGGGGCCAACGTCCTGACTTTC | CASSSLMDRGSGANVLTF
few | TRBJ1-1 | TRBV5-1 | NA | TGCGCCAGCAGCTTCAACCCCTCGCGGGGCACTGAAGCTTTCTTT | CASSFNPSRGTEAFF
NA | TRBJ2-3 | TRBV9 | TRBD2 | TGTGCCAGCAGCGGTAGCGGGAGTTGGCCAGATACGCAGTATTTT | CASSGSGSWPDTQYF
many | TRBJ2-7 | TRBV30 | NA | TGTGCCTGGAGTGTTGACTTTCTAGCTTTCTACGAGCAGTACTTC | CAWSVDFLAFYEQYF
NA | TRBJ2-1 | TRBV7-2 | TRBD2 | TGTGCCAGCAGCCACGGAACTAGCGGGAGGGCCGGGCCCTACAATGAGCAGTTCTTC | CASSHGTSGRAGPYNEQFF
NA | TRBJ2-7 | TRBV5-1 | TRBD1 | TGCGCCAGCAGCTTGGAACAGGGGGATCTAAACGAGCAGTACTTC | CASSLEQGDLNEQYF
NA | TRBJ1-1 | TRBV5-1 | NA | TGCGCCAGCAGCTTGGATCTCTGGGACCGGTCGAACACTGAAGCTTTCTTT | CASSLDLWDRSNTEAFF
NA | TRBJ2-3 | TRBV7-9 | TRBD2 | TGTGCCAGCAGCCCCCCAAGGACTAGCGGAGACGGGGCAGATACGCAGTATTTT | CASSPPRTSGDGADTQYF
NA | TRBJ1-2 | TRBV10-1 | NA | TGCGCCAGCAGTGGCCAAAGGCTTGGTGGCTACACCTTC | CASSGQRLGGYTF
few | TRBJ1-2 | TRBV27 | TRBD1 | TGTGCCAGCAGCCAGGGGGCGCAGGAATTAGGCTCTGGCTACACCTTC | CASSQGAQELGSGYTF
NA | TRBJ2-7 | TRBV27 | TRBD1 | TGTGCCAGCAGTTTATTCGGGACAGGGGACTACGAGCAGTACTTC | CASSLFGTGDYEQYF
NA | TRBJ1-2 | TRBV6-5 | NA | TGTGCCAGCAGTCCGACAGTGCCTACTGGCTACACCTTC | CASSPTVPTGYTF
NA | TRBJ2-7 | TRBV7-9 | TRBD2 | TGTGCCAGCAGCTTTAGCGGGGTCTACGAGCAGTACTTC | CASSFSGVYEQYF
NA | TRBJ2-2 | TRBV27 | NA | TGTGCCAGCAGTTTACAGAGGGGTTTTGGCGGGGAGCTGTTTTTT | CASSLQRGFGGELFF
NA | TRBJ1-1 | TRBV5-4 | NA | TGTGCCAGCAGCTTGGCAAGGGCGCAGGGCCCGCTTAAGAACACTGAAGCTTTCTTT | CASSLARAQGPLKNTEAFF